These T cell receptor beta chains were read from a single sample in a study of T cell responses to AZD1222 COVID-19 vaccine. Data came from immunoSEQ multiplex PCR; TCRdb stores just in-frame clones and leaves some out. The sample has approximately 210,000 clones; about 94% are singletons. The source was peripheral blood, collected 28 days after the second dose of the MenACWY control vaccine. The origin of the receptors is an adult who received the MenACWY meningococcal vaccine as a control. Both conserved end residues are part of each CDR3. The order of the fields is V gene, clone size, D gene, J gene, CDR3 protein, CDR3 DNA. D genes are given only for firm matches. Not every row has a clone size; where given, it reads once, few, many or a size class.

V gene: TRBV12-3/TRBV12-4
clone size: NA
D gene: TRBD1
J gene: TRBJ1-1
CDR3 protein: CASSPRGGTEAFF
CDR3 DNA: TGTGCCAGCAGCCCCAGGGGGGGCACTGAAGCTTTCTTT

V gene: TRBV5-6
clone size: NA
D gene: NA
J gene: TRBJ2-7
CDR3 protein: CASSLDSYYEQYF
CDR3 DNA: TGTGCCAGCAGCTTGGACTCCTACTACGAGCAGTACTTC

V gene: TRBV27
clone size: NA
D gene: TRBD1
J gene: TRBJ2-7
CDR3 protein: CASSSPGQGSYEQYF
CDR3 DNA: TGTGCCAGCAGTTCGCCCGGACAGGGGTCCTACGAGCAGTACTTC

V gene: TRBV7-6
clone size: NA
D gene: NA
J gene: TRBJ2-6
CDR3 protein: CASSAPGLRGANVLTF
CDR3 DNA: TGTGCCAGCAGCGCACCAGGGTTGAGAGGGGCCAACGTCCTGACTTTC

V gene: TRBV28
clone size: once
D gene: TRBD1
J gene: TRBJ1-6
CDR3 protein: CASTRGTVYNSPLHF
CDR3 DNA: TGTGCCAGCACCAGAGGGACAGTCTATAATTCACCCCTCCACTTT

V gene: TRBV7-2
clone size: NA
D gene: NA
J gene: TRBJ2-5
CDR3 protein: CASSPLGGLRETQYF
CDR3 DNA: TGTGCCAGCAGCCCCCTAGGGGGATTGAGGGAGACCCAGTACTTC

V gene: TRBV7-9
clone size: NA
D gene: TRBD2
J gene: TRBJ2-3
CDR3 protein: CASSMRLADTQYF
CDR3 DNA: TGTGCCAGCAGCATGAGACTAGCGGATACGCAGTATTTT

V gene: TRBV5-4
clone size: NA
D gene: NA
J gene: TRBJ1-1
CDR3 protein: CASSLGQGSAEAFF
CDR3 DNA: TGTGCCAGCAGCTTGGGGCAGGGGAGCGCTGAAGCTTTCTTT

V gene: TRBV30
clone size: NA
D gene: TRBD2
J gene: TRBJ2-7
CDR3 protein: CAWSAGLAGGYEQYF
CDR3 DNA: TGTGCCTGGAGTGCAGGACTAGCGGGAGGGTACGAGCAGTACTTC

V gene: TRBV12-3/TRBV12-4
clone size: NA
D gene: NA
J gene: TRBJ2-5
CDR3 protein: CASSPWGETQYF
CDR3 DNA: TGTGCCAGCAGCCCCTGGGGTGAGACCCAGTACTTC

V gene: TRBV7-9
clone size: NA
D gene: NA
J gene: TRBJ1-5
CDR3 protein: CASSLGQDNQPQHF
CDR3 DNA: TGTGCCAGCAGCTTAGGCCAGGACAATCAGCCCCAGCATTTT

V gene: TRBV7-2
clone size: NA
D gene: NA
J gene: TRBJ2-7
CDR3 protein: CASSSSPAYEQYF
CDR3 DNA: TGTGCCAGCAGCTCCTCCCCGGCCTACGAGCAGTACTTC

V gene: TRBV18
clone size: NA
D gene: TRBD1
J gene: TRBJ1-1
CDR3 protein: CASSPLPRTGDMNTEAFF
CDR3 DNA: TGTGCCAGCTCACCACTCCCGCGGACAGGAGACATGAACACTGAAGCTTTCTTT

V gene: TRBV4-3
clone size: NA
D gene: NA
J gene: TRBJ1-1
CDR3 protein: CASSQDRRAPQAFF
CDR3 DNA: TGCGCCAGCAGCCAAGACCGGAGGGCCCCGCAAGCTTTCTTT

V gene: TRBV5-4
clone size: NA
D gene: TRBD1
J gene: TRBJ2-1
CDR3 protein: CASSMGQGLYNEQFF
CDR3 DNA: TGTGCCAGCAGCATGGGACAGGGGCTATACAATGAGCAGTTCTTC

V gene: TRBV5-1
clone size: NA
D gene: NA
J gene: TRBJ1-1
CDR3 protein: CASSLSKDTEAFF
CDR3 DNA: TGCGCCAGCAGCTTGTCAAAGGACACTGAAGCTTTCTTT

V gene: TRBV29-1
clone size: NA
D gene: TRBD1
J gene: TRBJ2-1
CDR3 protein: CSAGQGPSSYNEQFF
CDR3 DNA: TGCAGCGCCGGACAGGGCCCTAGCTCCTACAATGAGCAGTTCTTC

V gene: TRBV7-2
clone size: NA
D gene: NA
J gene: TRBJ1-1
CDR3 protein: CASSNTGSTEAFF
CDR3 DNA: TGTGCCAGCAGCAATACAGGGTCCACTGAAGCTTTCTTT

V gene: TRBV13
clone size: NA
D gene: TRBD1
J gene: TRBJ1-2
CDR3 protein: CASSIGTVYGYTF
CDR3 DNA: TGTGCCAGCAGTATAGGGACAGTCTATGGCTACACCTTC

V gene: TRBV10-3
clone size: once
D gene: NA
J gene: TRBJ2-2
CDR3 protein: CATSSTGELFF
CDR3 DNA: TGTGCCACCTCCTCTACCGGGGAGCTGTTTTTT

V gene: TRBV6-5
clone size: NA
D gene: NA
J gene: TRBJ2-7
CDR3 protein: CANQPAGTASYEQYF
CDR3 DNA: TGTGCCAACCAACCCGCGGGGACAGCCTCCTACGAGCAGTACTTC

V gene: TRBV11-1
clone size: NA
D gene: TRBD1
J gene: TRBJ2-7
CDR3 protein: CASSVGQGRAEQYF
CDR3 DNA: TGTGCCAGCAGCGTGGGACAGGGTAGGGCCGAGCAGTACTTC

V gene: TRBV2
clone size: NA
D gene: NA
J gene: TRBJ1-3
CDR3 protein: CASDPGVFTGNTIYF
CDR3 DNA: TGTGCCAGCGATCCAGGGGTCTTTACTGGAAACACCATATATTTT

V gene: TRBV5-1
clone size: NA
D gene: TRBD2
J gene: TRBJ2-3
CDR3 protein: CASRVGLVPTDTQYF
CDR3 DNA: TGCGCCAGCAGAGTCGGACTAGTTCCCACAGATACGCAGTATTTT

V gene: TRBV28
clone size: NA
D gene: TRBD1
J gene: TRBJ2-7
CDR3 protein: CASTSGTGVHEQYF
CDR3 DNA: TGTGCCAGCACCTCCGGGACAGGGGTCCACGAGCAGTACTTC

V gene: TRBV27
clone size: NA
D gene: TRBD2
J gene: TRBJ2-1
CDR3 protein: CASSFGRGIDNEQFF
CDR3 DNA: TGTGCCAGCAGTTTTGGGCGGGGGATCGACAATGAGCAGTTCTTC

V gene: TRBV6-5
clone size: NA
D gene: TRBD2
J gene: TRBJ2-7
CDR3 protein: CASSRTSGSYEQYF
CDR3 DNA: TGTGCCAGCAGTCGGACTAGCGGATCCTACGAGCAGTACTTC

V gene: TRBV6-5
clone size: NA
D gene: TRBD1
J gene: TRBJ2-1
CDR3 protein: CASSYGQGLGDEQFF
CDR3 DNA: TGTGCCAGCAGTTACGGACAGGGCTTGGGTGATGAGCAGTTCTTC

V gene: TRBV11-2
clone size: NA
D gene: NA
J gene: TRBJ2-1
CDR3 protein: CASSLGQSAREQFF
CDR3 DNA: TGTGCCAGCAGCTTAGGACAGTCGGCGCGTGAGCAGTTCTTC

V gene: TRBV28
clone size: NA
D gene: NA
J gene: TRBJ1-4
CDR3 protein: CASRPARTNEKLFF
CDR3 DNA: TGTGCCAGCAGGCCTGCGCGGACTAATGAAAAACTGTTTTTT

V gene: TRBV28
clone size: NA
D gene: NA
J gene: TRBJ1-5
CDR3 protein: CASSFKYSNQPQHF
CDR3 DNA: TGTGCCAGCAGTTTTAAATATAGCAATCAGCCCCAGCATTTT

V gene: TRBV29-1
clone size: NA
D gene: NA
J gene: TRBJ2-2
CDR3 protein: CSVEGVRTGELFF
CDR3 DNA: TGCAGCGTAGAGGGGGTCCGCACCGGGGAGCTGTTTTTT